The 5 T cell receptor beta chains given below trace back to one sample, sequenced in a study of cytomegalovirus exposure and HLA in healthy donors. This PCR relied on a set of 60 Vbeta primers and 13 Jbeta primers. Clones were read by immunoSEQ multiplex PCR, and TCRdb kept only the in-frame ones, dropping some. This repertoire includes about 43,000 clones. The sample was PBMCs. The receptors come from a woman younger than 45 in good health and CMV-seronegative.

V usage is TRBV30 and J usage is TRBJ2-4; 8 nucleotides agree with TRBD1. The V and J ends lost 4 bases and 9 bases, in that order; junction bases with no gene match: 8. The CDR3 extends over 13 amino acids. Per the germline V gene, CDR1 is GTSNPN and CDR2 is SVGIG (reference sequence). DNA of the CDR3: TGTGCCTGGACGTCAGGGGGCGCTAGCATTCAGTACTTC. Residues: CAWTSGGASIQYF.

This sequence joins TRBV7-8 and TRBJ2-7; D remains unclear. Germline loops: CDR1 SGHVS, CDR2 FQNEAQ. The ends were cut back, 2 bases at V and 6 bases at J, with 11 bases in the middle. The CDR3 contains 13 residues. Here the CDR3 DNA reads TGTGCCAGCAGCTTAACGGAGAATTCCGAGCAGTACTTC. It specifies CASSLTENSEQYF. The entire variable domain, with the rest obtained from reference TRBV7-8 and TRBJ2-7, is as follows: GAGVSQSPRYKVAKRGQDVALRCDPISGHVSLFWYQQALGQGPEFLTYFQNEAQLDKSGLPSDRFFAERPEGSVSTLKIQRTQQEDSAVYLCASSLTENSEQYFGPGTRLTVT.

V gene TRBV6-5 combines with J gene TRBJ1-1, with D possibly TRBD1 on 6 matching bases. The CDR3 has 13 amino acids. Deletions cut 4 bases from V and 11 bases from J, with 17 bases between. Looked up from germline, CDR1 is MNHEY and CDR2 is SVGAGI. CDR3 nucleotides: TGTGCCAGCAGTTCCCAAGGAACAGGGTTCGCTTTCTTT. Encoded protein: CASSSQGTGFAFF.

The rearrangement links TRBV4-1 to TRBJ2-7; TRBD1 agrees at 9 bases. Germline-derived CDR1 and CDR2 are MGHRA and YSYEKL. The CDR3 runs 13 residues. V lost 4 bases and J lost 3; bases outside the gene matches: 1. The CDR3 DNA reads as TGCGCCAGCAGCCGGGACAGGGACTACGAGCAGTACTTC. Amino acid sequence: CASSRDRDYEQYF.

V is TRBV30 and J is TRBJ2-3, with TRBD2 matching over 8 bases. V gave up 2 bases and J gave up 4 bases; unmatched junction bases: 5. The CDR3 length is 14 residues. Germline-derived CDR1 and CDR2 are GTSNPN and SVGIG (reference sequence). In nucleotides, the CDR3 is TGTGCCTGGAGTCTCGGACTAGCCGCAGATACGCAGTATTTT. This translates into CAWSLGLAADTQYF.